This TCR beta chain was recovered during a study of identifying expanded T cells in peripheral blood (dated by TCRdb to between 2019 and 2020). In terms of the full investigation: Separate aliquots of the same genomic DNA pool were sequenced to produce technical replicates, and four replicates were compared in pairs.

The paper's findings and limits, for the study overall: Both the number of clones called differentially abundant and the false-positive rate were significantly reduced by the beta-binomial model across all healthy-donor time intervals. The binomial model flagged approximately 1.2 differentially abundant clones between technical replicates, compared with around 15 over around two weeks and 19 over four weeks. In all healthy donors, the variance in clone template counts between samples taken approximately 15 days apart rose significantly as total template count increased. It was expected by the authors that biological variance in healthy repertoires might increase further over much longer intervals, such as months to years.

During the collection period, no infections or other immune events were recorded for the healthy donors. Blood repertoires from healthy donors were used as a training cohort for calibrating time-dependent variance in a beta-binomial model of differential abundance of T-cell clones. The training cohort was composed of some ten healthy donors, 3 female and 7 male. Donor ages ranged from roughly 25 to 65 years, with an average of roughly 47 years. Whole blood, obtained from a commercial supplier, was collected from each healthy donor at three time points spaced two weeks apart. For immunosequencing, genomic DNA was extracted from unsorted whole blood. The immunoSEQ Assay, which relies on bias-controlled multiplex PCR amplification of genomic DNA, was used to profile TCRbeta CDR3 regions. The original methods were these. The absolute abundance of each unique TCRbeta CDR3 region was quantified after sequences were collapsed and filtered. Differential abundance was assessed using a binomial (Fisher-equivalent) model and a beta-binomial model in which time-dependent variance fitted from healthy donors was added. Clones with fewer than 5 combined templates were removed, and a clone was called differentially abundant if the clone's Benjamini-Hochberg FDR was below 0.01. In the beta-binomial model, variance was expressed as a function of the total template count across the two samples, in the form v = (b*log(k)+a)^2. TCRdb re-hosts the immuneACCESS table, in-frame sequences only. Its copies lack some clones; in the studies checked, an unresolved V gene accounts for under half of them, and the cause for the rest is not known. That table gives V, J and clone size, and the DNA gave D and trimming. The sample table contains roughly 75,000 clones; only one count was recorded for around 90% of them. The ten largest account for roughly 3.5% of the sample.

About this clone: No antigen is known for it. One base away there is no much larger clone; base qualities are not given.

Reading the germline V gene gives CDR1 SGHTA and CDR2 FQGNSA. The germline ends are 18 bases apart after V is trimmed by 7 bases and J by 0 bases. Counted from cysteine to phenylalanine, this CDR3 has 16 amino acids. Only the CDR3 part of the read is kept: 48 bases, read in frame from the first base. The specimen sequenced was blood. This sequence uses TRBV7-2 and TRBJ1-1; no D gene can be assigned with confidence. The TCR was taken from a person between 18 and 75 years old in good health. The nucleotide sequence is TGTGCCAGCACCCCCAGCAGTCCTTACATGAACACTGAAGCTTTCTTT. Protein translation: CASTPSSPYMNTEAFF.